This TCR beta chain was obtained from a study of blood T cell repertoires in COVID-19. Whole-study context: The United States, Italy and Spain were the sources of the acute and convalescent COVID-19 samples. T cells, B-cell-depleted T cells, or PBMCs supplied cDNA or gDNA.

Germline lookup yields CDR1 MNHEY and CDR2 SVGAGI. V lost 1 base, J lost 8 bases, and 5 bases stayed unmatched. The CDR3 contains 15 residues. In the authors' workflow: Using reference gene primer amplification, nucleated cell counts were estimated. Only in-frame clones appear in the TCRdb table, and some are missing; sequencing was by immunoSEQ multiplex PCR. That table supplies the V and J calls and clone size; D and trimming were determined from the DNA. The table lists about 150,000 clones, 90% of them singletons. The sequencing input was peripheral blood. This clonotype was sampled from a man over 45 with acute or convalescent COVID-19. This chain links TRBV6-5 with TRBJ1-4; 9 nucleotides line up with TRBD1. The CDR3 reads CASSYWGQGDEKLFF. The DNA for the CDR3 is TGTGCCAGCAGTTACTGGGGACAGGGAGACGAAAAACTGTTTTTT.